Presented here are 5 T cell receptor beta chains from one specimen sequenced in a study of cytomegalovirus exposure and HLA in healthy donors. In the PCR, 60 Vbeta and 13 Jbeta primers were used. The table came from immunoSEQ multiplex PCR; TCRdb's copy has only in-frame clones and leaves some out. The sample holds 110,000 or so clones; under 85% are singletons and the top ten take 8.4%. The sample comprised PBMCs. The receptors were sampled from a man in his forties in good health and CMV-seronegative.

The table lists this clone with a count of one. The rearrangement uses TRBV7-8 and TRBJ2-1; TRBD2 aligns across 13 bases. Germline CDR1 reads SGHVS; CDR2 reads FQNEAQ. The CDR3 contains 17 residues. V gave up 6 bases and J gave up 0 bases; unmatched junction bases: 5. The CDR3 reads CASSSGLAGSSYNEQFF. CDR3 DNA: TGTGCCAGCAGTTCGGGACTAGCGGGGAGCTCCTACAATGAGCAGTTCTTC.

This rearrangement joins TRBV27 to TRBJ1-1; TRBD1 agrees at 10 bases. Germline values: CDR1 MNHEY, CDR2 SMNVEV (reference sequence). V lost 7 bases and J lost 7; bases outside the gene matches: 15. This CDR3 is 16 amino acids long. The CDR3 DNA follows: TGTGCCAGCAAGGGACAGGGGTCCCTTCCGCTGGATGAAGCTTTCTTT. Translation gives CASKGQGSLPLDEAFF.

This clone was detected a few times. The rearrangement uses TRBV2 and TRBJ2-7; D gene uncertain. The CDR3 has 10 residues. CDR1 SNHLY and CDR2 FYNNEI come from the germline V gene. The V gene lost 6 bases and the J gene lost 4 bases, with 4 bases spanning the gap. CDR3 loop: CASRRYEQYF. CDR3 bases: TGTGCCAGCAGGAGGTACGAGCAGTACTTC.

The DNA of the CDR3 is TGTGCCTGGGACAGAAGACCTGATTCACCCCTCCACTTT. It encodes CAWDRRPDSPLHF. The chain links TRBV30 to TRBJ1-6; D might be TRBD1 (5 bases). V lost 5 bases to trimming and J lost 8 bases, with 13 bases between them. CDR3 length: 13 residues. Germline values: CDR1 GTSNPN, CDR2 SVGIG (reference sequence).

This rearrangement joins TRBV4-1 to TRBJ2-1, with 9 bases aligning to TRBD1. CDR1 and CDR2 (germline): MGHRA, YSYEKL. V lost 2 bases, J lost 7 bases, and 6 bases stayed unmatched. This CDR3 has 15 amino acids. CDR3 loop: CASSQLPGTGNEQFF. As DNA, the CDR3 is TGCGCCAGCAGCCAACTCCCCGGGACAGGGAATGAGCAGTTCTTC.